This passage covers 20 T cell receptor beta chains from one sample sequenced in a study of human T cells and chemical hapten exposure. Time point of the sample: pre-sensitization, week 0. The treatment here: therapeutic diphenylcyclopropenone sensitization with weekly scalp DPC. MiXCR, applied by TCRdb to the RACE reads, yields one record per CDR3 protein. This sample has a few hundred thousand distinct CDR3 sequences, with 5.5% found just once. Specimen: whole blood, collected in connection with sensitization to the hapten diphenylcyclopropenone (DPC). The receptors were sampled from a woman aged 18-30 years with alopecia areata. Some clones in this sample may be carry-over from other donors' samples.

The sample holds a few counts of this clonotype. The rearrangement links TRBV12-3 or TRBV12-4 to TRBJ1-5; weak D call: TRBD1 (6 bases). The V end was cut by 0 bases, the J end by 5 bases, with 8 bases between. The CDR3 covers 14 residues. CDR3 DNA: TGTGCCAGCAGTTTAGCCAGGGGCCATCAGCCCCAGCATTTT. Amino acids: CASSLARGHQPQHF.

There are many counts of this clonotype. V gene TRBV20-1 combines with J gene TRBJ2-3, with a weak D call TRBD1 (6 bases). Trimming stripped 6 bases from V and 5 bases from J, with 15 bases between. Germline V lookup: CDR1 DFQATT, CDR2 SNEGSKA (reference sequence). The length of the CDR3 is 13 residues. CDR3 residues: CSAVVGAEDTQYF. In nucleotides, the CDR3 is TGCAGTGCCGTGGTGGGGGCGGAAGATACGCAGTATTTT.

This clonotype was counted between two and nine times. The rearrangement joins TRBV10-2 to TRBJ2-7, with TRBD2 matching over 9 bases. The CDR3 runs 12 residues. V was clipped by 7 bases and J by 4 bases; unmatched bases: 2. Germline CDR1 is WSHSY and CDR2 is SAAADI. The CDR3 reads CASTSGVYEQYF. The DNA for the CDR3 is TGCGCCAGCACTAGCGGGGTGTACGAGCAGTACTTC.

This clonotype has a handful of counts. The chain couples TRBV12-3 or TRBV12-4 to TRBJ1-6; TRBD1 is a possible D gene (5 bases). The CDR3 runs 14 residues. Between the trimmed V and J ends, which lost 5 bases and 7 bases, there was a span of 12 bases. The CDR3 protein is CASSIGALNSPLHF. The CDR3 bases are TGTGCCAGCAGTATCGGGGCCTTGAATTCACCCCTCCACTTT.

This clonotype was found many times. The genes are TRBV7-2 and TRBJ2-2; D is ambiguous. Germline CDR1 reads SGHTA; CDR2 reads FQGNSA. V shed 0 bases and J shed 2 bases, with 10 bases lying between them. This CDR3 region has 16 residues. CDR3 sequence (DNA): TGTGCCAGCAGCTTAGCGTCAACTCCAAACACCGGGGAGCTGTTTTTT. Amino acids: CASSLASTPNTGELFF.

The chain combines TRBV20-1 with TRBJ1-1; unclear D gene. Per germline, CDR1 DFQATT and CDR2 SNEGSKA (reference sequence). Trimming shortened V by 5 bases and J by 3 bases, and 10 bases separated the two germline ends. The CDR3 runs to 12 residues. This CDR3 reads CSAWEGDTEAFF. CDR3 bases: TGCAGTGCTTGGGAGGGTGACACTGAAGCTTTCTTT.

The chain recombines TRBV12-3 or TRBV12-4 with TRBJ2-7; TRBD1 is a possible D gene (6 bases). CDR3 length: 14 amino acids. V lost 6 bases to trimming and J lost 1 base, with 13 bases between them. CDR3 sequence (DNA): TGTGCCAGCAGCTTCGGACAGTTGTCCTACGAGCAGTACTTC. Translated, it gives CASSFGQLSYEQYF.

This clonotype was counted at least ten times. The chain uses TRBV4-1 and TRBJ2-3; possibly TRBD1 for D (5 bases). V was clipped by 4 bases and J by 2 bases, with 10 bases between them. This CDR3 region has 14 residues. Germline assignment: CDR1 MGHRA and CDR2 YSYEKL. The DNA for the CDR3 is TGCGCCAGCAGCCTATCGGACACCACAGATACGCAGTATTTT. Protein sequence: CASSLSDTTDTQYF.

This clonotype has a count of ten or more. DNA for the CDR3: TGTGCCAGCTCACCACCGACATTCCCGGGGGGATCACCCCTCCACTTT. The encoded protein is CASSPPTFPGGSPLHF. The chain combines TRBV18 with TRBJ1-6; the D gene is possibly TRBD1 (5 bases). Trimming took 0 bases from V and 10 from J, leaving 16 bases between them. The CDR3 consists of 16 residues. CDR1 and CDR2 (germline): KGHSH, LQKENI.

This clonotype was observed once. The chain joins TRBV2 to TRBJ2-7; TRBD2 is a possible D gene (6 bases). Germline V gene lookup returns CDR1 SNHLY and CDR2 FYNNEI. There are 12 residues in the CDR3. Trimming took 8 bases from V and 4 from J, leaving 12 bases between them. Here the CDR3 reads CASGGNSYEQYF. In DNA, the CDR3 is TGTGCCAGCGGGGGGAATAGTTACGAGCAGTACTTC.

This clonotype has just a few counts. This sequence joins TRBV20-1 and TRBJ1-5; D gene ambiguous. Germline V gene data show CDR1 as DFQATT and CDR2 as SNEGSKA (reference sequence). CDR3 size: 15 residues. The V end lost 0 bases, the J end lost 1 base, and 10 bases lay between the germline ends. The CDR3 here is CSARDPVGSNQPQHF. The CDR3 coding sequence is TGCAGTGCTAGAGATCCCGTTGGGAGCAATCAGCCCCAGCATTTT.

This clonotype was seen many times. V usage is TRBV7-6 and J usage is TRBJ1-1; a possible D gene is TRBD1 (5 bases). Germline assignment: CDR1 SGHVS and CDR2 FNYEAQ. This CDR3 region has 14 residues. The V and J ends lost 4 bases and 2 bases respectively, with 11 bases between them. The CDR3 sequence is CASSWAGGNTEAFF. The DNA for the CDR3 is TGTGCCAGCAGCTGGGCCGGGGGAAACACTGAAGCTTTCTTT.

For the CDR3, the DNA is TGCGCCAGCAGCCCGGAGCCGGGGTTGGGGGACACTGAAGCTTTCTTT. Protein product: CASSPEPGLGDTEAFF. The J gene is TRBJ1-1, the V gene TRBV5-1; D is perhaps TRBD1 (5 bases). Germline V gene data show CDR1 as SGHRS and CDR2 as YFSETQ. Deletions cut 4 bases from V and 3 bases from J, with 19 bases between. The CDR3 loop spans 16 amino acids.

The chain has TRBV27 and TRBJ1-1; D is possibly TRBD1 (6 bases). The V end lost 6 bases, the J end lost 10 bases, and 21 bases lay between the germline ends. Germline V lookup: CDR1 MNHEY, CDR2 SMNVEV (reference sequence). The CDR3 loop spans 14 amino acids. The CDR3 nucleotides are TGTGCCAGCAGAATGGGGGGAGGGGGACTTGCAGCTTTCTTT. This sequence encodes CASRMGGGGLAAFF.

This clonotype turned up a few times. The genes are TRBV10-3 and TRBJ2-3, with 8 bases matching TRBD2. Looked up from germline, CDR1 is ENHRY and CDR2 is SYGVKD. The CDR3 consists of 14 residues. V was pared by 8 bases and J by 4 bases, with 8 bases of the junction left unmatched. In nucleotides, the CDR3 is TGTGCCATCGGGCCTAGCGGGTTCCCAGATACGCAGTATTTT. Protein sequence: CAIGPSGFPDTQYF.

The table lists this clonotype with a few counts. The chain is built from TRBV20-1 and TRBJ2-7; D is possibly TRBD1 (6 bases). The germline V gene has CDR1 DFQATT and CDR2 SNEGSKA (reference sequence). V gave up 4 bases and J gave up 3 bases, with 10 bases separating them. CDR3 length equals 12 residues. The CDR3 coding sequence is TGCAGTGCTATGGACAGTTACTACGAGCAGTACTTC. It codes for CSAMDSYYEQYF.

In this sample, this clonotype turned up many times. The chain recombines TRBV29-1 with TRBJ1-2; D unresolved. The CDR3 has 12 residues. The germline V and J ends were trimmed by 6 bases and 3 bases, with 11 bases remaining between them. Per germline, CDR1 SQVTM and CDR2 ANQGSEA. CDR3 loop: CSVSRGDYGYTF. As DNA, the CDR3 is TGCAGCGTCTCCCGAGGAGACTATGGCTACACCTTC.

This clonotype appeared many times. The CDR3 sequence is CATRGSNQPQHF. Written as DNA, the CDR3 is TGTGCCACCCGGGGGAGCAATCAGCCCCAGCATTTT. This rearrangement joins TRBV6-2 or TRBV6-3 to TRBJ1-5; possibly TRBD1 for D (5 bases). The CDR3 loop spans 12 amino acids. CDR1 MNHEY and CDR2 SVGEGT come from the germline V gene. Trimming pared 10 bases from V and 1 base from J, leaving 8 bases between.

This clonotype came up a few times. CDR3 nucleotide sequence: TGTGCCAGCAGTTCTTGGGACCTGAACACTGAAGCTTTCTTT. Translating gives CASSSWDLNTEAFF. The chain carries TRBV28 and TRBJ1-1; a possible D gene is TRBD1 (5 bases). The CDR3 covers 14 residues. Trimming cost V 4 bases and J 0 bases, with 9 bases left between them. The V gene's germline CDR1 is MDHEN and CDR2 SYDVKM.

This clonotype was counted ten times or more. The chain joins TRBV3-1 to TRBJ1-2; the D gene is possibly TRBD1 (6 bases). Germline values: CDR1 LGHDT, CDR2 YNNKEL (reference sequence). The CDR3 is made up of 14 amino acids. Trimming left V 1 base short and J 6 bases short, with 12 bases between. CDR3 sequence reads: CASSQGGGNHGYTF. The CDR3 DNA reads TGTGCCAGCAGCCAAGGAGGGGGAAACCATGGCTACACCTTC.